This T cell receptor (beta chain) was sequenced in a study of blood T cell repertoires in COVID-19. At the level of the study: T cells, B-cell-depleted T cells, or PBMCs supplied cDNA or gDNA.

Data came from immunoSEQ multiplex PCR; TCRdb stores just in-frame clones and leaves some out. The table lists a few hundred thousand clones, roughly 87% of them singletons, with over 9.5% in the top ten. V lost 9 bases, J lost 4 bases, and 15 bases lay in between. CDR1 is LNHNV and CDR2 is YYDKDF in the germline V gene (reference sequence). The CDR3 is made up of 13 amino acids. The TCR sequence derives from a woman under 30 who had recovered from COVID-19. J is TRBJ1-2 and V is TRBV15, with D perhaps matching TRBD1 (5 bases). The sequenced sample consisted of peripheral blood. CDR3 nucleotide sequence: TGTGCCACAAGGGGCGGACGGAGCTATGGCTACACCTTC. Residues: CATRGGRSYGYTF. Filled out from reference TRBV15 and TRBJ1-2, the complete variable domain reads DAMVIQNPRYQVTQFGKPVTLSCSQTLNHNVMYWYQQKSSQAPKLLFHYYDKDFNNEADTPDNFQSRRPNTSFCFLDIRSPGLGDTAMYLCATRGGRSYGYTFGSGTRLTVV.